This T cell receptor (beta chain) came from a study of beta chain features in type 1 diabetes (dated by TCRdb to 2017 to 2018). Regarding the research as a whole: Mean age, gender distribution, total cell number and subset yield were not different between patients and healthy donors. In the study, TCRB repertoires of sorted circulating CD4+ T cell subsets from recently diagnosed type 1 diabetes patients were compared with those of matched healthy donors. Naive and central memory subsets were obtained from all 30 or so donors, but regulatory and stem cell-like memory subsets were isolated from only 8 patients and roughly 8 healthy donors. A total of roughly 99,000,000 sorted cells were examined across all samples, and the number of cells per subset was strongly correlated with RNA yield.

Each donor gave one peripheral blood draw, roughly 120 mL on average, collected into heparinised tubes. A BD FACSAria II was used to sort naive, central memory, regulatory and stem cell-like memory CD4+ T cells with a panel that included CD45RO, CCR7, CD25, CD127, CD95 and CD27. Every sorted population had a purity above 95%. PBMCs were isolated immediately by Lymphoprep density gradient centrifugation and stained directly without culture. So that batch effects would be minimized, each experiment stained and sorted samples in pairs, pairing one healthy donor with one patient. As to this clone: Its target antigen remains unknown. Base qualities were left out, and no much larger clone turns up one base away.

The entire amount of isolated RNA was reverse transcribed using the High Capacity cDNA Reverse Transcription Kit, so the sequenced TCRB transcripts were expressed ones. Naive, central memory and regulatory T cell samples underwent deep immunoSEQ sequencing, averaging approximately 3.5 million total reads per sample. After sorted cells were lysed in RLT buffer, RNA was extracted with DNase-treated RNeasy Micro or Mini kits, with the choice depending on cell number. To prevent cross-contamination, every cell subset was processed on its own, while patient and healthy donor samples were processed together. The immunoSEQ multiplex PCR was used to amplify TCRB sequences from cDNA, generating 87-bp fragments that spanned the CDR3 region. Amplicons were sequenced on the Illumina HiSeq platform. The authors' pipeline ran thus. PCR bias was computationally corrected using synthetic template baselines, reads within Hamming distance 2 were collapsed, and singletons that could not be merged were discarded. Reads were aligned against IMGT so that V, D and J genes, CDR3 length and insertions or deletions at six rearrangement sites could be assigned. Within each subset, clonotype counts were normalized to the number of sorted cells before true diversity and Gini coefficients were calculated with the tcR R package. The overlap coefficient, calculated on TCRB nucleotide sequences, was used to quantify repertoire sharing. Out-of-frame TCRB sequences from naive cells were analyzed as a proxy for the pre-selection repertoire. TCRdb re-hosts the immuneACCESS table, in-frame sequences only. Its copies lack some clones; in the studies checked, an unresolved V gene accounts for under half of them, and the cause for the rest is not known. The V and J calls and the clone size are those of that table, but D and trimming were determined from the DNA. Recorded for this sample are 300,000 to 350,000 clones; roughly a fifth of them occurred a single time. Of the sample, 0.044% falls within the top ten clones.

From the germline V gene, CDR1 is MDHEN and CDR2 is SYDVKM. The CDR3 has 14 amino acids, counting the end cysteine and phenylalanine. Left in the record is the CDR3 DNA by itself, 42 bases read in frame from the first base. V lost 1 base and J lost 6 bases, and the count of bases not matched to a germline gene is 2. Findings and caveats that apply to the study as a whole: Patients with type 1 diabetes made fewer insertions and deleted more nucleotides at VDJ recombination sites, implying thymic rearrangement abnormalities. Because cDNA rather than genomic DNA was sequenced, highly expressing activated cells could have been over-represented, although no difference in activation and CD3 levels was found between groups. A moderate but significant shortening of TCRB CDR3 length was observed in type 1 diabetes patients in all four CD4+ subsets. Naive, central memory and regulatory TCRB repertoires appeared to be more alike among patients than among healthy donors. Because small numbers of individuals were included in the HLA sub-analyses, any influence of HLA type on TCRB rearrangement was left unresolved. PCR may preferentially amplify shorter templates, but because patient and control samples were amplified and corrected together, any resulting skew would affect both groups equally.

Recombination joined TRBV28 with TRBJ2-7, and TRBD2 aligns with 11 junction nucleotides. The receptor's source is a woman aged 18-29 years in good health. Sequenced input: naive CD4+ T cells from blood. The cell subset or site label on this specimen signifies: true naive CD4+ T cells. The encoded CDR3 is CASSLSSGGSEQYF. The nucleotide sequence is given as TGTGCCAGCAGTTTATCTAGCGGGGGGAGCGAGCAGTACTTC.